Sequencing of this T cell receptor (beta chain) was carried out in a study of blood T cell repertoires in COVID-19. The overall study: T cells, B-cell-depleted T cells, or PBMCs supplied cDNA or gDNA.

In the authors' methods: From reference gene primer amplification, estimates of nucleated cell counts were derived. Libraries were prepared by immunoSEQ multiplex PCR; TCRdb keeps only in-frame clonotypes and omits some of them. V, J and clone size were drawn from that table, and D and trimming were deduced from the DNA. The table has around 160,000 clones, more than 75% seen once. Everyone who took part was roughly 18 to 100 years old, and they came from 24 US areas. In Cohort 3, a recovered donor had either two negative PCRs, clearance, or symptom resolution. CDR3 length equals 12 residues. The germline gives CDR1 SEHNR, CDR2 FQNEAQ (reference sequence). Deletions cut 1 base from V and 13 bases from J, with 8 bases between.

This receptor was identified in a man aged 35 to 55 who had recovered from COVID-19. The material sequenced was PBMCs or T cells enriched from blood (not recorded which). The genes are TRBV7-9 and TRBJ1-6; no clear D gene. The CDR3 is CASSLDRGPLHF. The CDR3 DNA sequence: TGTGCCAGCAGCTTAGACCGCGGGCCCCTCCACTTT. Based on the CDR3 plus reference TRBV7-9 and TRBJ1-6, the full variable domain is DTGVSQNPRHKITKRGQNVTFRCDPISEHNRLYWYRQTLGQGPEFLTYFQNEAQLEKSRLLSDRFSAERPKGSFSTLEIQRTEQGDSAMYLCASSLDRGPLHFGNGTRLTVT.